This TCR beta chain was recorded in a study of blood T cells in healthy people across ages. Across the study: About one barcoded TCR beta cDNA was captured per two T cells.

The germline gives CDR1 SQVTM, CDR2 ANQGSEA. Between the trimmed V and J ends, which lost 6 bases and 0 bases, there was a span of 10 bases. The CDR3 is 13 residues long. Together with a sample-barcoded 5' primer, a J-beta primer mix was included in a second PCR lasting about 7 to 11 cycles. Every sample produced at least 3 million CDR3-containing paired-end reads. One entry per CDR3 protein results from TCRdb running MiXCR on the 5' RACE reads. The table records approximately 960,000 distinct CDR3 sequences, almost 30% of them present only once. Total RNA was extracted at no less than 6 micrograms per sample. This clonotype was detected only a few times. These data are also associated with another study on T cells of mothers and their children. That source adds: Unrelated mother-child pairs always had slightly, but never significantly, lower normalized overlap than related pairs.

V is TRBV29-1 and J is TRBJ2-3; D possibly corresponds to TRBD2 (6 bases). Sequenced: blood. This clonotype originated in a woman between 40 and 50 years old in good health. CDR3 protein: CSVIAESTDTQYF. CDR3 DNA sequence: TGCAGCGTCATAGCGGAGAGCACAGATACGCAGTATTTT.